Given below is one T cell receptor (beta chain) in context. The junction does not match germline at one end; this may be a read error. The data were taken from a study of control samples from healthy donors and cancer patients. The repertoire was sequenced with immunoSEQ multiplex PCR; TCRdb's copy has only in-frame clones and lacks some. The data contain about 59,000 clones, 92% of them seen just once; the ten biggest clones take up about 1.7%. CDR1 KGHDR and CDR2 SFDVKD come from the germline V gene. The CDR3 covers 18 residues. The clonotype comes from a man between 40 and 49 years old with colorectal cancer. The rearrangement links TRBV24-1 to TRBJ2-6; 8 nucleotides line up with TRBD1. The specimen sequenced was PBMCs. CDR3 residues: CATSALRTGSAGANVLTF. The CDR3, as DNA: TGTGCCACCAGTGCTTTGCGGACAGGGTCGGCAGGGGCCAACGTCCTGACTTTC.